This TCR beta chain was obtained from a study of blood T cell repertoires in COVID-19. About the research overall: The United States, Italy and Spain supplied acute and convalescent COVID-19 samples. From T cells, B-cell-depleted T cells, or PBMCs came the material, which was cDNA or gDNA.

Authors' data handling: Estimates of nucleated cell counts were drawn from the amplification of reference gene primers. Some clones are missing from TCRdb's copy, which holds only in-frame ones; the method was immunoSEQ multiplex PCR. V, J and clone size were drawn from that table, and D and trimming were deduced from the DNA. The sample comprises 300,000 to 350,000 clones, 75% to 95% of which are singletons, and approximately 7.5% rests with the top ten. Trimming cost V 8 bases and J 6 bases, with 14 bases left between them. The CDR3 totals 13 residues. Germline V gene sequence: CDR1 SNHLY, CDR2 FYNNEI.

Sequencing input: peripheral blood. The chain recombines TRBV2 with TRBJ1-5, with D unclear. The clonotype comes from a woman under 40 with COVID-19, enrolled during active disease. CDR3 coding DNA: TGTGCCAGCTCTTGGAGGGTTGGTCAGCCCCAGCATTTT. Translation: CASSWRVGQPQHF. The complete variable domain, with remaining parts taken from reference TRBV2 and TRBJ1-5, reads EPEVTQTPSHQVTQMGQEVILRCVPISNHLYFYWYRQILGQKVEFLVSFYNNEISEKSEIFDDQFSVERPDGSNFTLKIRSTKLEDSAMYFCASSWRVGQPQHFGDGTRLSIL.